This T cell receptor beta chain comes out of a study of OX40 agonist ivuxolimab in advanced cancers. As for the study in general: Patients with hepatocellular carcinoma, melanoma, renal cell or head and neck cancer made up the dose-escalation patients. Males comprised about 78% of the group, whose mean age was approximately 62 years (range about 20 to 90).

Clones were sequenced by immunoSEQ multiplex PCR, and TCRdb holds only the in-frame ones, with some missing. The sample gives about 37,000 clones, about 72% of which show up once; roughly a fifth is in the top ten. This clone was found once. Peripheral blood came from all dose cohorts at three timepoints. The CDR3 totals 18 residues. V was shortened by 5 bases and J by 0 bases, with 20 bases between the two germline ends. The germline V gene has CDR1 SGHTA and CDR2 FQGNSA. The receptor was isolated from an adult with an advanced solid tumor such as melanoma, head and neck, liver or kidney cancer. The starting material was CD4+ or CD8+ T cells sorted from blood, obtained in a trial of the OX40 agonist ivuxolimab. The rearrangement links TRBV7-2 to TRBJ1-5; D unclear. CDR3 DNA sequence: TGTGCCAGCAGCCCAACCGGGGAACGACTTTATAGCAATCAGCCCCAGCATTTT. This encodes CASSPTGERLYSNQPQHF.